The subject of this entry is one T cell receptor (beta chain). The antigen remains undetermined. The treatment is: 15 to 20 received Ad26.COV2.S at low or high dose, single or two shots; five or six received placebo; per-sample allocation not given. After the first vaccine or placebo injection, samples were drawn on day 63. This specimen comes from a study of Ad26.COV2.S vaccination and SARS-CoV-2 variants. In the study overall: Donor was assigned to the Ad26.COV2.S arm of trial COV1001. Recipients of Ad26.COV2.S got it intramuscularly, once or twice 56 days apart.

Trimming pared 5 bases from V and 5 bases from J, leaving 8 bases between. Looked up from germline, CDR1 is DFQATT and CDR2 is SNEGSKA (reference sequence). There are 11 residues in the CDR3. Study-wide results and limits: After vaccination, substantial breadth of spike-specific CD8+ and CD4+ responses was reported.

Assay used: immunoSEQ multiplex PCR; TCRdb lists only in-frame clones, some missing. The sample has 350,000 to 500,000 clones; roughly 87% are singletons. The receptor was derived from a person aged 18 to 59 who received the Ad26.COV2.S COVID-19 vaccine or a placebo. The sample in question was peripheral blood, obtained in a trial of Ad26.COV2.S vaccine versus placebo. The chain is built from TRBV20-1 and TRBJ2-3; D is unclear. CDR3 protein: CSAVDKDTQYF. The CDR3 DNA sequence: TGCAGTGCTGTAGACAAAGATACGCAGTATTTT.